A single sample is the source of the 21 T cell receptor beta chains below, sequenced in a study of Ad26.COV2.S vaccination and SARS-CoV-2 variants. TCRdb's table, derived via immunoSEQ multiplex PCR, lists solely in-frame clones and lacks some. The profile shows 300,000 to 400,000 clones, approximately 87% of them singletons. The treatment denotes: 15 to 20 received Ad26.COV2.S at low or high dose, single or two shots; about 5 received placebo; per-sample allocation not given. Material that was analyzed had been drawn on day 63 after the first vaccine or placebo injection. This specimen was peripheral blood, taken in a trial of Ad26.COV2.S vaccine versus placebo. The origin of the receptors is a person aged 18-65 years who received the Ad26.COV2.S COVID-19 vaccine or a placebo.

This rearrangement joins TRBV27 to TRBJ2-7; D is possibly TRBD1 or TRBD2 (6 bases each). CDR1 is MNHEY, CDR2 SMNVEV, per germline (reference sequence). This CDR3 contains 15 residues. The germline V and J ends were trimmed by 3 bases and 6 bases, with 18 bases remaining between them. The CDR3 loop reads CASSLKGGVVGEQYF. The CDR3 nucleotides are TGTGCCAGCAGTTTGAAGGGGGGAGTAGTGGGCGAGCAGTACTTC.

The chain couples TRBV4-1 to TRBJ1-2, with D perhaps TRBD1 (5 bases). Deletions cut 6 bases from V and 3 bases from J, with 17 bases between. The V gene's germline CDR1 is MGHRA and CDR2 YSYEKL. The CDR3 contains 15 residues. The CDR3 region is CASSQITGTDYGYTF. Here the CDR3 DNA reads TGCGCCAGCAGTCAGATCACCGGGACTGACTATGGCTACACCTTC.

This clone was seen just once. The CDR3 is CASTQGGGSYNEQFF. The CDR3 nucleotides are TGTGCCAGCACCCAGGGGGGTGGATCCTACAATGAGCAGTTCTTC. The chain links TRBV9 to TRBJ2-1, with TRBD1 as a possible D gene (7 bases). The CDR3 has 15 amino acids. V was trimmed by 6 bases and J by 1 base, leaving 14 bases between them. Germline assignment: CDR1 SGDLS and CDR2 YYNGEE.

The chain links TRBV21-1 to TRBJ1-1; the table names TRBD1, a call not compared with the DNA. TRBV21-1 is termed a pseudogene. This CDR3 comprises 18 residues. This CDR3 is CASSKEGMGTVMNTEAFF. The CDR3 DNA is TGTGCCAGCAGCAAAGAGGGGATGGGGACAGTTATGAACACTGAAGCTTTCTTT.

This sequence joins TRBV27 and TRBJ1-6; 12 nucleotides match TRBD1. The CDR3 consists of 18 residues. V was pared by 8 bases and J by 9 bases, with 17 bases of the junction left unmatched. Looked up from germline, CDR1 is MNHEY and CDR2 is SMNVEV (reference sequence). This CDR3 is CASLPSGTGGVGFSPLHF. CDR3 in DNA: TGTGCCAGCCTTCCTTCCGGGACAGGGGGCGTCGGGTTTTCACCCCTCCACTTT.

The V and J genes are TRBV7-2 and TRBJ1-1, with TRBD1 identical over 11 bases. V gave up 4 bases and J gave up 4 bases; unmatched junction bases: 2. Germline V gives CDR1 SGHTA, CDR2 FQGNSA. The CDR3 is 14 residues long. The CDR3 DNA reads as TGTGCCAGCAGCTGGGACAGGGGGGGCACTGAAGCTTTCTTT. It is translated as CASSWDRGGTEAFF. Full variable domain (missing parts from reference TRBV7-2 and TRBJ1-1): GAGVSQSPSNKVTEKGKDVELRCDPISGHTALYWYRQSLGQGLEFLIYFQGNSAPDKSGLPSDRFSAERTGGSVSTLTIQRTQQEDSAVYLCASSWDRGGTEAFFGQGTRLTVV.

This chain links TRBV15 with TRBJ2-1; 14 nucleotides agree with TRBD2. Germline CDR1 and CDR2: LNHNV and YYDKDF (reference sequence). CDR3 length: 13 residues. Trimming took 6 bases from V and 8 from J; bases not matched to a gene: 0. The CDR3 region is CATRTSGGDEQFF. CDR3 DNA sequence: TGTGCCACCAGGACTAGCGGGGGGGATGAGCAGTTCTTC.

V and J are TRBV9 and TRBJ1-2; unclear D gene. CDR3 size: 15 residues. V shed 0 bases and J shed 2 bases, with 11 bases lying between them. The V gene's germline CDR1 is SGDLS and CDR2 YYNGEE. This CDR3 is CASSVAGLPNYGYTF. DNA of the CDR3: TGTGCCAGCAGCGTAGCGGGCCTTCCGAACTATGGCTACACCTTC.

This clone was recorded only once. The chain combines TRBV11-2 with TRBJ1-3; no clear D gene. The CDR3 length is 14 residues. Trimming pared 5 bases from V and 0 bases from J, leaving 8 bases between. The germline V gene has CDR1 SGHAT and CDR2 FQNNGV. The CDR3 reads CASSPKGSGNTIYF. As DNA, the CDR3 is TGTGCCAGCAGCCCAAAGGGCTCTGGAAACACCATATATTTT.

V and J are TRBV27 and TRBJ2-1, with D possibly being TRBD2 (7 bases). This CDR3 is built from 15 residues. Trimming cost V 0 bases and J 6 bases, with 12 bases left between them. The germline V gene has CDR1 MNHEY and CDR2 SMNVEV (reference sequence). Here the CDR3 DNA reads TGTGCCAGCAGTTTATCGGCGGGGGCCTCCAATGAGCAGTTCTTC. Its translation: CASSLSAGASNEQFF.

The chain couples TRBV27 to TRBJ1-2; 9 nucleotides match TRBD1. V lost 2 bases to trimming and J lost 1 base; unmatched junction nucleotides: 8. CDR1 MNHEY and CDR2 SMNVEV come from the germline V gene (reference sequence). The CDR3 loop spans 17 amino acids. This chain's CDR3 is CASSLRRDRAFNYGYTF. The CDR3 DNA sequence: TGTGCCAGCAGTTTACGCCGGGACAGGGCTTTTAACTATGGCTACACCTTC.

The V and J genes are TRBV11-3 and TRBJ2-1, with no clear D. V was clipped by 5 bases and J by 7 bases, with 6 bases between them. Germline V gives CDR1 SGHNT, CDR2 YENEEA. The CDR3 runs 11 residues. The CDR3 sequence: CASSLHNEQFF. CDR3 coding DNA: TGTGCCAGCAGCCTTCATAATGAGCAGTTCTTC.

This sequence joins TRBV11-3 and TRBJ2-3; D gene ambiguous. This CDR3 has 16 residues. CDR1 and CDR2 from the germline V gene are SGHNT and YENEEA. The germline V and J ends were trimmed by 5 bases and 2 bases, with 17 bases remaining between them. Here the CDR3 reads CASSPPGGEHTDTQYF. Written as DNA, the CDR3 is TGTGCCAGCAGCCCCCCCGGTGGGGAACACACAGATACGCAGTATTTT. Full variable domain (outside the CDR3, taken from reference TRBV11-3 and TRBJ2-3): EAGVVQSPRYKIIEKKQPVAFWCNPISGHNTLYWYLQNLGQGPELLIRYENEEAVDDSQLPKDRFSAERLKGVDSTLKIQPAELGDSAVYLCASSPPGGEHTDTQYFGPGTRLTVL.

The chain carries TRBV19 and TRBJ1-5; TRBD1 aligns across 10 bases. The J segment lost 2 bases and the V segment lost 6 bases, leaving 4 bases of the junction unmatched. The CDR3 extends over 15 amino acids. Germline values: CDR1 LNHDA, CDR2 SQIVND (reference sequence). In DNA form, the CDR3 reads TGTGCCAGTAGCGCGACAGGGGGCGGCAATCAGCCCCAGCATTTT. Residues: CASSATGGGNQPQHF.

The CDR3 DNA is TGTGCCAGCAGCTTAGGTTTGGGGGTTCGCTATGGCTACACCTTC. Its translation: CASSLGLGVRYGYTF. The rearrangement uses TRBV7-9 and TRBJ1-2; a possible D gene is TRBD1 (5 bases). There are 15 residues in the CDR3. Germline CDR1 is SEHNR and CDR2 is FQNEAQ (reference sequence). Trimming cost V 1 base and J 4 bases, with 13 bases left between them.

This chain joins TRBV7-9 and TRBJ2-5; D is tentatively TRBD1 or TRBD2 (5 bases each). Trimming took off 5 bases at V and 0 bases at J, with 19 bases between the two ends. CDR1 is SEHNR and CDR2 is FQNEAQ in the germline V gene (reference sequence). The CDR3 runs to 17 residues. The CDR3 DNA follows: TGTGCCAGCAGCCCTCGGGACGGGTGGGTTAACCAAGAGACCCAGTACTTC. It specifies CASSPRDGWVNQETQYF. The full variable domain, with the rest looked up from reference TRBV7-9 and TRBJ2-5, is DTGVSQNPRHKITKRGQNVTFRCDPISEHNRLYWYRQTLGQGPEFLTYFQNEAQLEKSRLLSDRFSAERPKGSFSTLEIQRTEQGDSAMYLCASSPRDGWVNQETQYFGPGTRLLVL.

The V call is TRBV19, the J call TRBJ1-1; 9 bases match TRBD1. The junction had 9 bases not matched to a gene; V was cut back by 3 bases and J by 1 base. The CDR3 runs 17 residues. CDR1 is LNHDA, CDR2 SQIVND, per germline (reference sequence). CDR3: CASSITYVTGGNTEAFF. CDR3 nucleotides: TGTGCCAGTAGTATCACCTACGTGACAGGGGGGAACACTGAAGCTTTCTTT. The full variable domain, its missing parts supplied by reference TRBV19 and TRBJ1-1, is DGGITQSPKYLFRKEGQNVTLSCEQNLNHDAMYWYRQDPGQGLRLIYYSQIVNDFQKGDIAEGYSVSREKKESFPLTVTSAQKNPTAFYLCASSITYVTGGNTEAFFGQGTRLTVV.

The rearrangement uses TRBV5-4 and TRBJ2-6; D perhaps matches TRBD1 (6 bases). This CDR3 contains 18 residues. V lost 4 bases to trimming and J lost 0 bases, with 17 bases between them. Germline V gene data show CDR1 as SGHNT and CDR2 as YYREEE (reference sequence). This chain's CDR3 is CASSPGTPFSSGANVLTF. In DNA form, the CDR3 reads TGTGCCAGCAGCCCCGGGACACCATTTAGCTCTGGGGCCAACGTCCTGACTTTC. Full variable domain (missing parts from reference TRBV5-4 and TRBJ2-6): ETGVTQSPTHLIKTRGQQVTLRCSSQSGHNTVSWYQQALGQGPQFIFQYYREEENGRGNFPPRFSGLQFPNYSSELNVNALELDDSALYLCASSPGTPFSSGANVLTFGAGSRLTVL.

This clone was seen once. The chain's CDR3 is CASSWMGAGEQYV. In DNA form, the CDR3 reads TGTGCCAGCAGTTGGATGGGGGCGGGCGAGCAGTACGTC. This chain joins TRBV6-2 or TRBV6-3 and TRBJ2-7; D is perhaps TRBD1 (6 bases). This CDR3 region has 13 residues. V was clipped by 4 bases and J by 6 bases, with 13 bases between them. The germline V gene encodes CDR1 MNHEY and CDR2 SVGEGT.

The rearrangement uses TRBV9 and TRBJ2-3, with 8 bases aligning to TRBD1. The CDR3 spans 17 residues. The trim removed 2 bases at V and 8 bases at J, leaving 16 bases unmatched. Germline CDR1 reads SGDLS; CDR2 reads YYNGEE. CDR3 nucleotide sequence: TGTGCCAGCAGCGTGGGGACAGGTGAGATAAAGTCGGGTACGCAGTATTTT. Translating gives CASSVGTGEIKSGTQYF.

This rearrangement joins TRBV6-5 to TRBJ1-5, with a tentative D call TRBD1 (6 bases). This CDR3 region has 14 residues. Germline assignment: CDR1 MNHEY and CDR2 SVGAGI. Trimming cost V 6 bases and J 2 bases, with 11 bases left between them. CDR3 protein: CASRAGAGNQPQHF. For the CDR3, the DNA is TGTGCCAGCAGAGCAGGGGCCGGCAATCAGCCCCAGCATTTT.